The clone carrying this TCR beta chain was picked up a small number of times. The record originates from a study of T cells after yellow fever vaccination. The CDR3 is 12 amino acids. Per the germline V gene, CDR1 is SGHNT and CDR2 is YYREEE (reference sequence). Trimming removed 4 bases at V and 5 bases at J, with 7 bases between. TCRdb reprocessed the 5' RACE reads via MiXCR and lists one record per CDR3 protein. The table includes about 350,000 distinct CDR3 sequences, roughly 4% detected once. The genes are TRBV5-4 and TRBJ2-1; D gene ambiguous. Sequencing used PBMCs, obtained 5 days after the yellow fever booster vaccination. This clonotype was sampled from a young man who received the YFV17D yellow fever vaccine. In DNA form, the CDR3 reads TGTGCCAGCAGCACGGCGGACAATGAGCAGTTCTTC. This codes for CASSTADNEQFF.